A single sample is the source of the 30 T cell receptor beta chains below, sequenced in a study of a mutant IDH1 vaccine in newly diagnosed glioma. No antigen has been assigned to these receptors. The time point: week 5, during vaccination. All doses held 300 ug of mutant IDH1 20-mer peptide, with topical imiquimod. Sequencing used immunoSEQ multiplex PCR; TCRdb keeps in-frame clones, though not all of them. The sample yields tens of thousands of clones, 85% to 90% seen once. Sequencing used PBMCs, obtained from a glioma patient whose treatment included an IDH1 peptide vaccine. The receptors come from a woman in her thirties or forties with glioma.

The chain combines TRBV2 with TRBJ2-3, with 11 bases identical to TRBD2. Germline CDR1 is SNHLY and CDR2 is FYNNEI. Losses at the gene ends were 7 bases for V and 2 bases for J; bases not matched to a gene: 5. The CDR3 has 15 amino acids. Here the CDR3 DNA reads TGTGCCAGCATGAATAGCGGGGGGGCCACAGATACGCAGTATTTT. Translation gives CASMNSGGATDTQYF.

This rearrangement joins TRBV2 to TRBJ2-1; tentative D call: TRBD2 (6 bases). This CDR3 spans 15 amino acids. V lost 3 bases and J 2 bases, leaving 11 bases between the germline ends. Germline assignment: CDR1 SNHLY and CDR2 FYNNEI. DNA of the CDR3: TGTGCCAGCAGTGAGCGGGGCCGGACCTACAATGAGCAGTTCTTC. Protein product: CASSERGRTYNEQFF.

The rearrangement joins TRBV19 to TRBJ2-5, with D perhaps TRBD2 (5 bases). CDR3 length: 14 residues. CDR1 and CDR2 (germline): LNHDA, SQIVND (reference sequence). Trimming pared 5 bases from V and 4 bases from J, leaving 14 bases between. The CDR3 bases are TGTGCCAGTAGTTTCGGGGTTCGGGGAGAGACCCAGTACTTC. Amino acid sequence: CASSFGVRGETQYF.

The rearrangement joins TRBV6-5 to TRBJ1-2; a weak D match, TRBD1 (5 bases). Deletions cut 6 bases from V and 5 bases from J, with 13 bases between. Germline V gene data show CDR1 as MNHEY and CDR2 as SVGAGI. CDR3 length: 13 amino acids. The CDR3 sequence: CASRGGDRYGYTF. The CDR3 DNA reads as TGTGCCAGCAGGGGGGGGGATCGGTATGGCTACACCTTC.

The chain uses TRBV27 and TRBJ2-7; 7 bases are a match to TRBD1. There are 16 residues in the CDR3. CDR1 and CDR2 from the germline V gene are MNHEY and SMNVEV (reference sequence). J lost 0 bases, V lost 6 bases, and 11 bases had no gene match. For the CDR3, the DNA is TGTGCCAGCAGAGAGTCACCGGGACAGAGCTCCTACGAGCAGTACTTC. It is translated as CASRESPGQSSYEQYF.

This clone was seen a single time. The rearrangement joins TRBV7-8 to TRBJ2-7; the D gene is possibly TRBD1 (6 bases). Germline values: CDR1 SGHVS, CDR2 FQNEAQ. The CDR3 is made up of 15 amino acids. V dropped 5 bases and J dropped 0 bases, with 14 bases sitting between them. For the CDR3, the DNA is TGTGCCAGCAGCAGATATCAGGGGCCCTCCTACGAGCAGTACTTC. This gives the protein CASSRYQGPSYEQYF.

In its sample, this clone was seen once. The rearrangement uses TRBV7-6 and TRBJ2-7; TRBD2 matches 11 bases. The CDR3 has 13 residues. V dropped 11 bases and J dropped 5; count of bases not matched to a gene: 8. Germline CDR1 reads SGHVS; CDR2 reads FNYEAQ. The CDR3 here is CAGTSGSGDEQYF. Here the CDR3 DNA reads TGTGCCGGAACTAGCGGGAGTGGGGACGAGCAGTACTTC.

The V gene is TRBV7-6, the J gene TRBJ2-5, with TRBD1 matching 9 bases. The CDR3 sequence is 14 residues long. CDR1 SGHVS and CDR2 FNYEAQ come from the germline V gene. V shed 4 bases and J 5 bases; nucleotides not matched to a gene: 5. The chain's CDR3 is CASSSPDRGETQYF. The CDR3 DNA is TGTGCCAGCAGCTCGCCCGACAGGGGGGAGACCCAGTACTTC.

The CDR3: CASSFGSGIEAFF. The CDR3 DNA is TGTGCCAGCAGCTTTGGGTCCGGGATTGAAGCTTTCTTT. The J gene is TRBJ1-1, the V gene TRBV11-2; no firm D call. Germline-derived CDR1 and CDR2 are SGHAT and FQNNGV. The V end was cut by 3 bases, the J end by 7 bases, with 12 bases between. The CDR3 covers 13 residues.

This rearrangement joins TRBV19 to TRBJ2-3; D may be TRBD2 (6 bases). Germline V gives CDR1 LNHDA, CDR2 SQIVND (reference sequence). This CDR3 region has 15 residues. The V and J ends lost 7 bases and 5 bases respectively, with 19 bases between them. CDR3: CASNRAGRPQDTQYF. Here the CDR3 DNA reads TGTGCCAGTAATCGGGCGGGAAGGCCGCAAGATACGCAGTATTTT.

This sequence joins TRBV5-1 and TRBJ2-5; D not resolved. The V gene lost 0 bases and the J gene lost 1 base, with 10 bases spanning the gap. This CDR3 contains 15 residues. Germline V CDR1 and CDR2: SGHRS, YFSETQ. As DNA, the CDR3 is TGCGCCAGCAGCTTGGGCAGTCCCCTCCAAGAGACCCAGTACTTC. Protein product: CASSLGSPLQETQYF.

The CDR3, as DNA: TGTGCCAGCAGTTACCTTTTGGGGACAGGCGTCGACGAGCAGTACTTC. This sequence encodes CASSYLLGTGVDEQYF. This chain links TRBV6-5 with TRBJ2-7; 8 bases line up with TRBD1. Germline V CDR1 and CDR2: MNHEY, SVGAGI. V lost 2 bases, J lost 5 bases, and 11 bases stayed unmatched. CDR3 length: 16 residues.

The chain recombines TRBV6-6 with TRBJ2-7; the D gene could be TRBD1 or TRBD2 (5 bases each). Germline assignment: CDR1 MNHNY and CDR2 SVGAGI (reference sequence). V was trimmed by 4 bases and J by 2 bases, leaving 12 bases between them. The CDR3 is 14 residues long. CDR3 amino acids: CASSFNRGAYEQYF. The CDR3 DNA reads TGTGCCAGCAGTTTTAATAGAGGGGCCTACGAGCAGTACTTC.

This chain uses TRBV7-8 with TRBJ2-7; TRBD1 might be the D (6 bases). Trimming left V 5 bases short and J 1 base short, with 15 bases between. Looked up from germline, CDR1 is SGHVS and CDR2 is FQNEAQ. The CDR3 consists of 15 residues. The CDR3: CASSLETGRSYEQYF. The CDR3 DNA follows: TGTGCCAGCAGCCTAGAGACAGGAAGATCCTACGAGCAGTACTTC.

The chain combines TRBV9 with TRBJ2-7; a weak D match, TRBD2 (7 bases). From germline, CDR1 is SGDLS and CDR2 YYNGEE. This CDR3 spans 15 amino acids. Trimming removed 7 bases at V and 2 bases at J, with 19 bases between. CDR3 nucleotide sequence: TGTGCCAGCTCAAGGGGGGGGACTCAGACCTACGAGCAGTACTTC. Its protein product is CASSRGGTQTYEQYF.

This chain links TRBV5-1 with TRBJ2-3; the match to TRBD2 covers 13 bases. This CDR3 has 15 amino acids. Germline values: CDR1 SGHRS, CDR2 YFSETQ. The J segment lost 4 bases and the V segment lost 3 bases, leaving 2 bases of the junction unmatched. The CDR3 spells CASSYTSGGADTQYF. The DNA of the CDR3 is TGCGCCAGCAGCTACACTAGCGGGGGGGCAGATACGCAGTATTTT. Based on the CDR3 plus reference TRBV5-1 and TRBJ2-3, the full variable domain is KAGVTQTPRYLIKTRGQQVTLSCSPISGHRSVSWYQQTPGQGLQFLFEYFSETQRNKGNFPGRFSGRQFSNSRSEMNVSTLELGDSALYLCASSYTSGGADTQYFGPGTRLTVL.

The rearrangement links TRBV10-1 to TRBJ2-7, with D unresolved. The CDR3 covers 13 residues. Germline V CDR1 and CDR2: WNHNN, SYGVQD (reference sequence). V dropped 6 bases and J dropped 0 bases, with 9 bases sitting between them. CDR3 nucleotide sequence: TGCGCCAGCAGGGACGATGGCTCCTACGAGCAGTACTTC. Its protein is CASRDDGSYEQYF.

The rearrangement uses TRBV4-2 and TRBJ2-4, with 10 bases that match TRBD1. V lost 0 bases, J lost 3 bases, and 8 bases stayed unmatched. Germline V gene sequence: CDR1 LGHNA, CDR2 YNFKEQ. CDR3 length: 18 amino acids. The CDR3 DNA reads as TGTGCCAGCAGCCAAGATAAGAGGGGACAGGGGAGCAAAAACATTCAGTACTTC. It codes for CASSQDKRGQGSKNIQYF.

This chain joins TRBV28 and TRBJ2-2; possibly TRBD2 for D (5 bases). Germline CDR1 MDHEN, CDR2 SYDVKM. CDR3 size: 15 residues. V was cut by 5 bases and J by 7 bases, with 17 bases left in between. Written as DNA, the CDR3 is TGTGCCAGCAGTCTAGCCGGCGTCCCCGGCGGGGAGCTGTTTTTT. This translates into CASSLAGVPGGELFF.

The table lists this clone with a count of one. The genes are TRBV29-1 and TRBJ2-5; D tentatively reads TRBD1 or TRBD2 (5 bases each). V was cut by 5 bases and J by 4 bases, with 14 bases left in between. Looked up from germline, CDR1 is SQVTM and CDR2 is ANQGSEA. The CDR3 is made up of 13 amino acids. The CDR3 sequence is CSVPGWGRETQYF. CDR3 DNA: TGCAGCGTTCCGGGGTGGGGCAGAGAGACCCAGTACTTC. Drawing the rest from reference TRBV29-1 and TRBJ2-5, the complete variable domain is SAVISQKPSRDICQRGTSLTIQCQVDSQVTMMFWYRQQPGQSLTLIATANQGSEATYESGFVIDKFPISRPNLTFSTLTVSNMSPEDSSIYLCSVPGWGRETQYFGPGTRLLVL.

The V and J genes are TRBV6-5 and TRBJ2-6, with D possibly TRBD1 on 6 matching bases. The CDR3 totals 15 residues. Trimming removed 6 bases from V and 2 bases from J, with 11 bases in between. Per germline, CDR1 MNHEY and CDR2 SVGAGI. The CDR3 DNA follows: TGTGCCAGCAGGTGGCAGGGGACTGGGGCCAACGTCCTGACTTTC. This sequence encodes CASRWQGTGANVLTF.

J is TRBJ1-1 and V is TRBV14; D gene unclear. The length of the CDR3 is 14 residues. Between the trimmed V and J ends, which lost 1 base and 5 bases, there was a span of 11 bases. The germline CDR1 and CDR2 sequences are SGHDN and FVKESK. CDR3 nucleotide sequence: TGTGCCAGCAGCCAAGTCCTCAGCCAAACTGAAGCTTTCTTT. Translation gives CASSQVLSQTEAFF.

V and J are TRBV5-4 and TRBJ1-2, with D perhaps TRBD1 (6 bases). Trimming pared 6 bases from V and 2 bases from J, leaving 14 bases between. Germline V CDR1 and CDR2: SGHNT, YYREEE (reference sequence). CDR3 size: 14 residues. Here the CDR3 DNA reads TGTGCCAGCAATTTTGGGGGCGCGAACTATGGCTACACCTTC. Protein product: CASNFGGANYGYTF.

This chain connects TRBV7-6 to TRBJ1-2; D remains ambiguous. The CDR3 sequence is 14 residues long. Looked up from germline, CDR1 is SGHVS and CDR2 is FNYEAQ. The V gene lost 2 bases and the J gene lost 7 bases, with 14 bases spanning the gap. CDR3 DNA sequence: TGTGCCAGCAGCTTACTTTCCGGGGATCGTGGCTACACCTTC. The encoded protein is CASSLLSGDRGYTF. The full variable domain, completed using reference TRBV7-6 and TRBJ1-2, is GAGVSQSPRYKVTKRGQDVALRCDPISGHVSLYWYRQALGQGPEFLTYFNYEAQQDKSGLPNDRFSAERPEGSISTLTIQRTEQRDSAMYRCASSLLSGDRGYTFGSGTRLTVV.

This clone was counted a single time. This chain connects TRBV5-5 to TRBJ1-3; no clear D gene. The CDR3 has 13 amino acids. Germline CDR1 reads SGHKS; CDR2 reads YYEKEE (reference sequence). The V end was cut by 4 bases, the J end by 4 bases, with 9 bases between. CDR3 region: CASSVDGGNTIYF. The CDR3 bases are TGTGCCAGCAGCGTAGACGGAGGAAACACCATATATTTT.

The J gene is TRBJ2-2, the V gene TRBV6-5; the D gene is possibly TRBD1 (6 bases). This CDR3 is built from 15 residues. The germline gives CDR1 MNHEY, CDR2 SVGAGI. Trimming stripped 5 bases from V and 1 base from J, with 11 bases between. CDR3 nucleotide sequence: TGTGCCAGCAGTAGACCGGGACAGAACACCGGGGAGCTGTTTTTT. As protein: CASSRPGQNTGELFF.

V gene TRBV5-1 combines with J gene TRBJ1-2, with 9 positions matching TRBD1. The CDR3 loop spans 15 amino acids. The germline V gene encodes CDR1 SGHRS and CDR2 YFSETQ. Germline trimming cut 1 base from V and 5 bases from J; bases unmatched to any gene: 6. CDR3 sequence: CASSLQGQGLYGYTF. CDR3 bases: TGCGCCAGCAGCTTGCAAGGACAGGGGTTGTATGGCTACACCTTC. Drawing the rest from reference TRBV5-1 and TRBJ1-2, the complete variable domain is KAGVTQTPRYLIKTRGQQVTLSCSPISGHRSVSWYQQTPGQGLQFLFEYFSETQRNKGNFPGRFSGRQFSNSRSEMNVSTLELGDSALYLCASSLQGQGLYGYTFGSGTRLTVV.

This chain uses TRBV7-6 with TRBJ2-2, with TRBD1 matching over 10 bases. With 1 base clipped from V and 1 base from J, the junction kept 3 bases outside the gene matches. The CDR3 is 17 residues long. Germline lookup yields CDR1 SGHVS and CDR2 FNYEAQ. The CDR3 sequence is CASSLEGTGVNTGELFF. In nucleotides, the CDR3 is TGTGCCAGCAGCTTAGAAGGGACAGGGGTGAACACCGGGGAGCTGTTTTTT.

The table lists this clone with a few counts. The V call is TRBV5-1, the J call TRBJ1-2; the D gene is possibly TRBD1 (6 bases). Germline V gives CDR1 SGHRS, CDR2 YFSETQ. Trimming pared 1 base from V and 3 bases from J, leaving 10 bases between. CDR3 size: 14 residues. CDR3 nucleotides: TGCGCCAGCAGCTTGAAGGGGGAGGACTATGGCTACACCTTC. As protein: CASSLKGEDYGYTF.

The chain has TRBV18 and TRBJ1-2, with TRBD1 identical over 7 bases. V trimming: 3 bases; J trimming: 4 bases; junction bases outside the gene matches: 5. Germline lookup yields CDR1 KGHSH and CDR2 LQKENI. The CDR3 is 14 residues long. This CDR3 is CASSPPDRVYGYTF. CDR3 coding DNA: TGTGCCAGCTCACCCCCCGACAGGGTCTATGGCTACACCTTC.